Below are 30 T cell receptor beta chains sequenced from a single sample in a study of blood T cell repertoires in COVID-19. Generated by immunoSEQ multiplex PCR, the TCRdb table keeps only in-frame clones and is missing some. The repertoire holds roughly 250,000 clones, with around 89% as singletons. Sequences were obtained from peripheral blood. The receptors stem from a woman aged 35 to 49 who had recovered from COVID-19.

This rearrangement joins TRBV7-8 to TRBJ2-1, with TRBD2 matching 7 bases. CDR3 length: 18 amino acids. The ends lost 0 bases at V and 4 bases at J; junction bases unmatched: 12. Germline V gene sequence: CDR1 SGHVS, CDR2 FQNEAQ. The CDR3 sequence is CASSLASFGGRAYNEQFF. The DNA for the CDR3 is TGTGCCAGCAGCTTAGCTTCCTTTGGGGGGAGGGCTTACAATGAGCAGTTCTTC.

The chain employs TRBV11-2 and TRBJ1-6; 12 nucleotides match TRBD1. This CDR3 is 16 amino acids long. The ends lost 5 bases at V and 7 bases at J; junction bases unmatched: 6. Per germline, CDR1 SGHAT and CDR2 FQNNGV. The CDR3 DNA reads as TGTGCCAGCAGCCTAGGGACAGGGGGCGTAAATTCACCCCTCCACTTT. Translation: CASSLGTGGVNSPLHF.

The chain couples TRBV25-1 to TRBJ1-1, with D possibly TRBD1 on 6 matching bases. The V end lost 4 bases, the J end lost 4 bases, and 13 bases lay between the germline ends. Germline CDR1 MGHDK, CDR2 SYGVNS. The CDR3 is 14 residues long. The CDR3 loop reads CASSGLGARTEAFF. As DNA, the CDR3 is TGTGCCAGCAGTGGCCTGGGGGCCCGCACTGAAGCTTTCTTT.

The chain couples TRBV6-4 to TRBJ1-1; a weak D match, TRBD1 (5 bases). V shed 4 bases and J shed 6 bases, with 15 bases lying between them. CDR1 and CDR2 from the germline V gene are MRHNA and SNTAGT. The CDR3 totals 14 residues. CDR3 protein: CASSARGGSPEAFF. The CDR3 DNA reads TGTGCCAGCAGTGCCCGGGGGGGATCCCCTGAAGCTTTCTTT.

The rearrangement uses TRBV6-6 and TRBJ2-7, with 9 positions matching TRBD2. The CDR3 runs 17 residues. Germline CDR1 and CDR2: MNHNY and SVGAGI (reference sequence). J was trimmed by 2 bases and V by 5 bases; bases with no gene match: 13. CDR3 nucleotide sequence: TGTGCCAGCAGTCCTTTCGGGGCGGGAGGGTCGGCCTACGAGCAGTACTTC. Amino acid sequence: CASSPFGAGGSAYEQYF.

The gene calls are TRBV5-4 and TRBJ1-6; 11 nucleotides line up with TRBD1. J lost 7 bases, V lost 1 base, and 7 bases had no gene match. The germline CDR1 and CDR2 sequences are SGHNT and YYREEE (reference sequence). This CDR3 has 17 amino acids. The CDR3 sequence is CASSLRSRDRGNSPLHF. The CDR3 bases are TGTGCCAGCAGCTTGCGGTCCCGGGACAGGGGGAATTCACCCCTCCACTTT. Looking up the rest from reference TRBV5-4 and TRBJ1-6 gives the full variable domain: ETGVTQSPTHLIKTRGQQVTLRCSSQSGHNTVSWYQQALGQGPQFIFQYYREEENGRGNFPPRFSGLQFPNYSSELNVNALELDDSALYLCASSLRSRDRGNSPLHFGNGTRLTVT.

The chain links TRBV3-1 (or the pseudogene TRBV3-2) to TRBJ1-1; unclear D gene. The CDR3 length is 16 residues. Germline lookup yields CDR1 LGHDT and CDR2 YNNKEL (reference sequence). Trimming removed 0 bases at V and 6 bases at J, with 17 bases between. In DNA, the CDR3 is TGTGCCAGCAGCCAAGATAGGTCGGGAACTGTCCCTGAAGCTTTCTTT. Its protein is CASSQDRSGTVPEAFF.

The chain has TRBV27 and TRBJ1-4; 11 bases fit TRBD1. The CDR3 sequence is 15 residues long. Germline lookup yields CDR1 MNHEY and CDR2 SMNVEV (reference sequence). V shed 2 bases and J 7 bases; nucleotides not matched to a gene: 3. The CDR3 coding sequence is TGTGCCAGCAGTTTAAGGGGACAGGGGGGTGAAAAACTGTTTTTT. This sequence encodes CASSLRGQGGEKLFF.

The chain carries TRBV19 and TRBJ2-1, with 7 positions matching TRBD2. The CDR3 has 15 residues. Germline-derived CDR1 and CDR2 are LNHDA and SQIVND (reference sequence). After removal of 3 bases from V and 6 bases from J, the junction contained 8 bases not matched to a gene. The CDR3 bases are TGTGCCAGTAGTATGACTAGCCTCCAACCCAATGAGCAGTTCTTC. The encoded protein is CASSMTSLQPNEQFF.

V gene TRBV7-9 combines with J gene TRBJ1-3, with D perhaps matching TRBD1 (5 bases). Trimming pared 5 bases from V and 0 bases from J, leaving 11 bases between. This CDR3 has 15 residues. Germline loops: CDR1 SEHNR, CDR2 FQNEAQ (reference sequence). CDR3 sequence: CASSPPGGSGNTIYF. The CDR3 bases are TGTGCCAGCAGCCCCCCCGGGGGCTCTGGAAACACCATATATTTT.

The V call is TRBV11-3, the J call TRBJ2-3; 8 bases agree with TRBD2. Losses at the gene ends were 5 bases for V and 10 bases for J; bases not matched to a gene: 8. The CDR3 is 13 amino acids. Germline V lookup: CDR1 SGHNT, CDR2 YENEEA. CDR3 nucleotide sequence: TGTGCCAGCAGCCCCCGTTTCGGGAGGGCGCAGTATTTT. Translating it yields CASSPRFGRAQYF.

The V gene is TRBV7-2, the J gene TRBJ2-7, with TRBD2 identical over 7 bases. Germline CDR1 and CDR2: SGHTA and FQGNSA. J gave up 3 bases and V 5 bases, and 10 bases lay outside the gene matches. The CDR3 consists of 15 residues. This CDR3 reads CASSTGPTGGYEQYF. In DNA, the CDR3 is TGTGCCAGCAGCACCGGGCCTACGGGAGGCTACGAGCAGTACTTC.

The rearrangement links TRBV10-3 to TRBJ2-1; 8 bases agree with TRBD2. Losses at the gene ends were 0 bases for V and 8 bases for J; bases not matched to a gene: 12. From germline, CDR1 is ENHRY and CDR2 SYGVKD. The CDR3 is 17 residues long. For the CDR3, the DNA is TGTGCCATCAGTGAGTCGTTTGGCGGGAGGACACCGGATGAGCAGTTCTTC. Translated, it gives CAISESFGGRTPDEQFF.

CDR3 region: CASSPAQGETTEAFF. The CDR3 nucleotides read TGTGCCAGCAGCCCGGCCCAGGGGGAGACGACTGAAGCTTTCTTT. This chain connects TRBV16 to TRBJ1-1, with TRBD1 matching over 7 bases. The V and J ends lost 4 bases and 5 bases, in that order; junction bases with no gene match: 10. Germline V gene lookup returns CDR1 KGHSY and CDR2 FQNENV. CDR3 length: 15 amino acids.

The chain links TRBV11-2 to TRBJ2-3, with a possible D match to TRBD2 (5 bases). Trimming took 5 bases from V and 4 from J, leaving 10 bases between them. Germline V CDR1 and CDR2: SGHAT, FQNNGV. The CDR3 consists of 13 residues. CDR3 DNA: TGTGCCAGCAGCCGGGATCGGGCAGATACGCAGTATTTT. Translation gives CASSRDRADTQYF. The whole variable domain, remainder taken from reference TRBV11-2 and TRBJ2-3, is EAGVAQSPRYKIIEKRQSVAFWCNPISGHATLYWYQQILGQGPKLLIQFQNNGVVDDSQLPKDRFSAERLKGVDSTLKIQPAKLEDSAVYLCASSRDRADTQYFGPGTRLTVL.

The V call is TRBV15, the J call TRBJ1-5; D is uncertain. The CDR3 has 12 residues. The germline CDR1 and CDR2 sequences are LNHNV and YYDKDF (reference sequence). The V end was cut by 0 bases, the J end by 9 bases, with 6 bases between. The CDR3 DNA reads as TGTGCCACCAGCAGAGATTACGGGCCCCAGCATTTT. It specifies CATSRDYGPQHF.

As DNA, the CDR3 is TGTGCCAGCAGCTTGTACAGGGGGCCCAACACTGAAGCTTTCTTT. This encodes CASSLYRGPNTEAFF. This chain uses TRBV7-6 with TRBJ1-1; TRBD1 agrees at 9 bases. The CDR3 contains 15 residues. The V segment lost 3 bases and the J segment 2 bases; nucleotides outside the gene matches: 4. Germline CDR1 reads SGHVS; CDR2 reads FNYEAQ.

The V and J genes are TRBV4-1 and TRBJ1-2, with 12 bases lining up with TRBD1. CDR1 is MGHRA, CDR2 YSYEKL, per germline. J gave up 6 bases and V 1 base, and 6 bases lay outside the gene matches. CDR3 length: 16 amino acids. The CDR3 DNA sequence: TGCGCCAGCAGCCAAGCCCCCGGGACAGGGGGCAATGGCTACACCTTC. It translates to CASSQAPGTGGNGYTF.

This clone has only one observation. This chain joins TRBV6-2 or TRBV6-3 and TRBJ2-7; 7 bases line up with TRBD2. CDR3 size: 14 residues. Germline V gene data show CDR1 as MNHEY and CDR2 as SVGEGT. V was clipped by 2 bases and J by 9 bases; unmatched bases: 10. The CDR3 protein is CASSYDPGGTGQYV. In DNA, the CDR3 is TGTGCCAGCAGTTACGATCCGGGGGGAACAGGGCAGTACGTC.

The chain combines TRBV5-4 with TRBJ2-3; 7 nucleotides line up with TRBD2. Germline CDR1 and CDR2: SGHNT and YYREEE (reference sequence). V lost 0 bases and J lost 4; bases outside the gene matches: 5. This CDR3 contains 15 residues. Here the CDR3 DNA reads TGTGCCAGCAGCTTGGGCGGGAGTACTGCAGATACGCAGTATTTT. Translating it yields CASSLGGSTADTQYF.

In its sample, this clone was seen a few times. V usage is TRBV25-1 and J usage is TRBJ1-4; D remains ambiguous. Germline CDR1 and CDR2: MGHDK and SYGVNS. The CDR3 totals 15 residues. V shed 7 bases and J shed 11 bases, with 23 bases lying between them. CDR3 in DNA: TGTGCCAGCACCCCACGGGCCTCGGGTCGGGGTAAACTGTTTTTT. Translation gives CASTPRASGRGKLFF.

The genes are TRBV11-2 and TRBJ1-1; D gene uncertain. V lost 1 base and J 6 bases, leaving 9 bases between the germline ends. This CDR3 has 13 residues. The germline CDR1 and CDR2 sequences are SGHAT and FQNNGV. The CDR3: CASSLVGVSEAFF. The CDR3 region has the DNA TGTGCCAGCAGCTTAGTTGGAGTCTCTGAAGCTTTCTTT.

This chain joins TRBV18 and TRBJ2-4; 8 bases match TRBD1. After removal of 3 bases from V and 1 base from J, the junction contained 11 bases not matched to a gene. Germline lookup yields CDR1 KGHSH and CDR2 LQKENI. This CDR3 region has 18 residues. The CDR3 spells CASSPIPPQGAAKNIQYF. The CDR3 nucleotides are TGTGCCAGCTCACCGATCCCCCCGCAGGGGGCGGCCAAAAACATTCAGTACTTC.

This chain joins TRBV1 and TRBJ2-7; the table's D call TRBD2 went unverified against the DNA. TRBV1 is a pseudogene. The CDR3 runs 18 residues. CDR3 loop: CTSSQDRGSGPSSYEQYV. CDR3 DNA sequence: TGCACCAGCAGCCAAGATAGGGGTAGCGGGCCCAGCTCCTACGAGCAGTACGTC.

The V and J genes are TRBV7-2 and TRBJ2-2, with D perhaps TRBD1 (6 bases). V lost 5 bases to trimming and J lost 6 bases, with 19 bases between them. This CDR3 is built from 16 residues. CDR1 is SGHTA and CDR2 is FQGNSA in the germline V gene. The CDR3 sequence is CASSPQVVGTPGELFF. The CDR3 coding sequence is TGTGCCAGCAGCCCGCAGGTGGTGGGGACACCCGGGGAGCTGTTTTTT.

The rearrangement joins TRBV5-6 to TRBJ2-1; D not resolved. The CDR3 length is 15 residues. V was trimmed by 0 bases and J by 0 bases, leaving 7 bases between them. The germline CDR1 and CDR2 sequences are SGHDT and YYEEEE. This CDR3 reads CASSLGGSSYNEQFF. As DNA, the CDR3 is TGTGCCAGCAGCTTGGGCGGAAGCTCCTACAATGAGCAGTTCTTC.

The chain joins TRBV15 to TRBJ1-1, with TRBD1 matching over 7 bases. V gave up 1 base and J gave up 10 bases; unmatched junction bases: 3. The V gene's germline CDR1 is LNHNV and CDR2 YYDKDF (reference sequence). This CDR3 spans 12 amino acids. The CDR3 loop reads CATSRGTGGAFF. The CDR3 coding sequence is TGTGCCACCAGCAGAGGGACAGGTGGAGCTTTCTTT.

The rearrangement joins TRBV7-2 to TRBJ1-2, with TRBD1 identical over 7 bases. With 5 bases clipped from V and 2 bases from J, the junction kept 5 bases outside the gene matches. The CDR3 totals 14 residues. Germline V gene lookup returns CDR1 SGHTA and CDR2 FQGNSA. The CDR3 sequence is CASSPTQGNYGYTF. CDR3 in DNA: TGTGCCAGCAGCCCCACACAGGGGAACTATGGCTACACCTTC. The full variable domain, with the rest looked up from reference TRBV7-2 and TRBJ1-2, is GAGVSQSPSNKVTEKGKDVELRCDPISGHTALYWYRQSLGQGLEFLIYFQGNSAPDKSGLPSDRFSAERTGGSVSTLTIQRTQQEDSAVYLCASSPTQGNYGYTFGSGTRLTVV.

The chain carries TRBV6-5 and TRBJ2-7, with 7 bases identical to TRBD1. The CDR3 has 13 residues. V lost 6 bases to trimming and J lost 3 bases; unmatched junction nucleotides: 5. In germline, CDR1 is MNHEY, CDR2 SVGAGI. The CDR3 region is CASSGDSRYEQYF. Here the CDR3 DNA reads TGTGCCAGCAGCGGGGACAGTCGCTACGAGCAGTACTTC.

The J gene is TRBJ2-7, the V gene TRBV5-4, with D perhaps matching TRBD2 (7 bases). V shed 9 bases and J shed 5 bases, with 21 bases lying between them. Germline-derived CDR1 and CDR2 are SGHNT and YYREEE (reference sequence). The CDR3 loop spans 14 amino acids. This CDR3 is CATGGGGFRDEQYF. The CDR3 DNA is TGTGCCACCGGAGGGGGGGGTTTTAGGGACGAGCAGTACTTC. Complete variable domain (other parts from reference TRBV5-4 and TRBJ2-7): ETGVTQSPTHLIKTRGQQVTLRCSSQSGHNTVSWYQQALGQGPQFIFQYYREEENGRGNFPPRFSGLQFPNYSSELNVNALELDDSALYLCATGGGGFRDEQYFGPGTRLTVT.